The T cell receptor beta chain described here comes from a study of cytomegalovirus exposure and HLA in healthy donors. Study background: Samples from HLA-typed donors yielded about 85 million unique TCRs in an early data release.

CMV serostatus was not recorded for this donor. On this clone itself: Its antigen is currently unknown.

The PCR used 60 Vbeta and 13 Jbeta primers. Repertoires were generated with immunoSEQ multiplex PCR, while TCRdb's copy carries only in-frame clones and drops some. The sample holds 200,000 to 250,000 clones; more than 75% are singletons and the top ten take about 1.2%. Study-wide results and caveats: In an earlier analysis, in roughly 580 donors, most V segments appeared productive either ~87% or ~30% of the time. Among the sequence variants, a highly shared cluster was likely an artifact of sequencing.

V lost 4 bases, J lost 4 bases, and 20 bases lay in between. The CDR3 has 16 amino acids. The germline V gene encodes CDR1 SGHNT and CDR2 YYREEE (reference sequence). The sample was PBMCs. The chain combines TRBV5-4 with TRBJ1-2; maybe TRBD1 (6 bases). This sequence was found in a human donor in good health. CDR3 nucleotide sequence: TGTGCCAGCAGCACCCGAACGTCCAGGGGATTCTATGGCTACACCTTC. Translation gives CASSTRTSRGFYGYTF.